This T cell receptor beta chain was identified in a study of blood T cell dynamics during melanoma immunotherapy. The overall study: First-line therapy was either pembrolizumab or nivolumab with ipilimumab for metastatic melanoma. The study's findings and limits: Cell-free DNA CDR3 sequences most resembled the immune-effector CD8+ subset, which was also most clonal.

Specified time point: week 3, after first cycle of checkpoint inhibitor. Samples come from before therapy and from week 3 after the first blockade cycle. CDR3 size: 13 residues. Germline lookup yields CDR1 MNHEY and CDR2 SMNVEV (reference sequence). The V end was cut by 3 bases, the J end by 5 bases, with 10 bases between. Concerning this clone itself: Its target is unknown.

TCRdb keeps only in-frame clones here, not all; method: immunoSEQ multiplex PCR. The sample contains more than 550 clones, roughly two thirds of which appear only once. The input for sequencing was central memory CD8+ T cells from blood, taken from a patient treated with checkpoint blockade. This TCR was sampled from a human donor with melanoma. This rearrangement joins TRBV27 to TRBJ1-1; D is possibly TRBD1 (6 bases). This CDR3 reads CASSFTDRTEAFF. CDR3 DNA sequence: TGTGCCAGCAGTTTCACGGACAGAACTGAAGCTTTCTTT.